What follows are 27 T cell receptor beta chains derived from one specimen sequenced in a study of T-cell reconstitution after alpha-beta-depleted transplantation in children. During its preparation, the TCRbeta library received unique molecular identifiers. TCRdb itself ran the PCR reads through MiXCR, one entry per CDR3 protein. The sample holds about 590,000 distinct CDR3 sequences; over 10% are singletons and the top ten take over 2%. Material: PBMCs, mostly from graft donor cells, obtained 360 days after TCRalphabeta/CD19-depleted stem cell transplant. Source of these receptors: a male patient aged 10 to 17 who had a stem cell transplant for acute myeloid leukemia, so the T cells may come from the graft donor.

This clonotype appeared a few times. The chain carries TRBV11-1 and TRBJ2-2, with TRBD2 identical over 13 bases. Germline V lookup: CDR1 SGHAT, CDR2 FQDESV (reference sequence). This CDR3 has 18 residues. J was trimmed by 2 bases and V by 5 bases; bases with no gene match: 8. The CDR3 DNA follows: TGTGCCAGCAGCCTTGGGGGACTAGCGGGAAGAAACACCGGGGAGCTGTTTTTT. It encodes CASSLGGLAGRNTGELFF.

This clonotype was recorded many times. The V call is TRBV7-9, the J call TRBJ2-1, with 9 bases aligning to TRBD1. The germline CDR1 and CDR2 sequences are SEHNR and FQNEAQ (reference sequence). CDR3 length: 15 residues. The trim removed 0 bases at V and 7 bases at J, leaving 4 bases unmatched. In nucleotides, the CDR3 is TGTGCCAGCAGCTTAGCGGGACAGGGAAAGAATGAGCAGTTCTTC. Protein product: CASSLAGQGKNEQFF.

This clonotype came up a few times. V and J are TRBV28 and TRBJ2-7, with 9 bases aligning to TRBD1. The V and J ends lost 2 bases and 5 bases, in that order; junction bases with no gene match: 7. CDR1 and CDR2 (germline): MDHEN, SYDVKM. This CDR3 contains 15 residues. CDR3 sequence (DNA): TGTGCCAGCAGTTTAATAGGGACAGGGATGAACGAGCAGTACTTC. Translated: CASSLIGTGMNEQYF.

There are a few counts of this clonotype. The CDR3 spells CASSEKTGLNYGYTF. For the CDR3, the DNA is TGTGCCAGCAGTGAAAAAACAGGCTTAAACTATGGCTACACCTTC. V is TRBV6-1 and J is TRBJ1-2, with D maybe TRBD1 (5 bases). Trimming took 2 bases from V and 2 from J, leaving 12 bases between them. The germline CDR1 and CDR2 sequences are MNHNS and SASEGT. The CDR3 has 15 residues.

Only a few counts were recorded for this clonotype. The chain uses TRBV7-9 and TRBJ2-1; 7 bases fit TRBD2. Per the germline V gene, CDR1 is SEHNR and CDR2 is FQNEAQ (reference sequence). The CDR3 has 17 amino acids. The V segment lost 4 bases and the J segment 7 bases; nucleotides outside the gene matches: 16. The CDR3 loop reads CASSSPPSGGGRNEQFF. The DNA of the CDR3 is TGTGCCAGCAGCTCCCCTCCTAGCGGAGGAGGGAGAAATGAGCAGTTCTTC.

Here the CDR3 DNA reads TGTGCCTGGAGTGTTTTTGGGAGTCGCAATCAGCCCCAGCATTTT. Residues: CAWSVFGSRNQPQHF. The chain recombines TRBV30 with TRBJ1-5; D unresolved. From germline, CDR1 is GTSNPN and CDR2 SVGIG (reference sequence). This CDR3 spans 15 amino acids. Trimming pared 0 bases from V and 2 bases from J, leaving 11 bases between.

The chain couples TRBV7-9 to TRBJ2-5; D is possibly TRBD1 (5 bases). In germline, CDR1 is SEHNR, CDR2 FQNEAQ (reference sequence). V lost 2 bases and J lost 2, with 18 bases in between. This CDR3 is built from 17 residues. The CDR3 DNA sequence: TGTGCCAGCAGCTTATCTGGGCCGTGGGGCGAACAAGAGACCCAGTACTTC. Translating it yields CASSLSGPWGEQETQYF.

The chain has TRBV20-1 and TRBJ2-2; D is possibly TRBD1 or TRBD2 (5 bases each). The germline V gene encodes CDR1 DFQATT and CDR2 SNEGSKA (reference sequence). CDR3 length equals 15 residues. V lost 0 bases to trimming and J lost 6 bases, with 14 bases between them. CDR3 loop: CSARDLGGVAGELFF. The CDR3 region has the DNA TGCAGTGCTAGAGATCTTGGGGGAGTCGCCGGGGAGCTGTTTTTT.

This clonotype was picked up a small number of times. The V and J genes are TRBV12-3 or TRBV12-4 and TRBJ1-1, with TRBD1 matching over 8 bases. V lost 6 bases and J lost 5; bases outside the gene matches: 5. CDR3 length: 13 amino acids. The CDR3, as DNA: TGTGCCAGCAGAAGACAGGGGCGAACTGAAGCTTTCTTT. Amino acids: CASRRQGRTEAFF.

The J gene is TRBJ2-7, the V gene TRBV4-3, with 9 bases that match TRBD2. The CDR3 has 15 residues. The V and J ends lost 1 base and 4 bases, in that order; junction bases with no gene match: 5. Per germline, CDR1 LGHNA and CDR2 YSLEER. The CDR3 nucleotides read TGCGCCAGCAGCCAAGTCCTAGCGGGAAGGTACGAGCAGTACTTC. Translated, it gives CASSQVLAGRYEQYF.

The rearrangement joins TRBV12-3 or TRBV12-4 to TRBJ2-3, with 11 bases that match TRBD2. V trimming: 3 bases; J trimming: 7 bases; junction bases outside the gene matches: 6. The CDR3 is made up of 15 amino acids. The CDR3 here is CASSLLAGGLNTQYF. CDR3 DNA: TGTGCCAGCAGTTTGCTAGCGGGAGGTTTGAATACGCAGTATTTT.

This clonotype turned up a few times. The chain combines TRBV12-3 or TRBV12-4 with TRBJ2-3, with D unresolved. V lost 5 bases, J lost 4 bases, and 13 bases lay in between. The CDR3 length is 14 residues. This chain's CDR3 is CASSLSASADTQYF. The CDR3 nucleotides read TGTGCCAGCAGTCTATCGGCTAGTGCAGATACGCAGTATTTT.

The table lists this clonotype with many counts. V is TRBV4-3 and J is TRBJ2-3; 10 bases fit TRBD1. This CDR3 spans 15 amino acids. V shed 1 base and J 4 bases; nucleotides not matched to a gene: 2. The germline V gene has CDR1 LGHNA and CDR2 YSLEER. CDR3 amino acids: CASSQGTGGPDTQYF. The CDR3 DNA follows: TGCGCCAGCAGCCAAGGGACAGGGGGTCCAGATACGCAGTATTTT.

The V gene is TRBV4-3, the J gene TRBJ2-4; 10 bases agree with TRBD1. The ends lost 0 bases at V and 7 bases at J; junction bases unmatched: 3. CDR3 length: 15 residues. Germline CDR1 LGHNA, CDR2 YSLEER. The CDR3, as DNA: TGCGCCAGCAGCCAAGATGGGACAGGGGTTAACATTCAGTACTTC. Translating gives CASSQDGTGVNIQYF.

This clonotype was seen a handful of times. This chain joins TRBV20-1 and TRBJ2-3; 10 bases agree with TRBD2. CDR1 is DFQATT and CDR2 is SNEGSKA in the germline V gene (reference sequence). J gave up 5 bases and V 4 bases, and 6 bases lay outside the gene matches. The CDR3 length is 14 residues. This CDR3 is CSATAGGRGDTQYF. The CDR3 coding sequence is TGCAGTGCTACAGCGGGAGGGCGGGGAGATACGCAGTATTTT.

This clonotype was seen more than once but under ten times. The chain carries TRBV28 and TRBJ2-7; D unclear. The germline V gene has CDR1 MDHEN and CDR2 SYDVKM. The V gene lost 2 bases and the J gene lost 8 bases, with 16 bases spanning the gap. The CDR3 is 14 amino acids. The CDR3 loop is CASSLAPDQQKQYF. The CDR3, as DNA: TGTGCCAGCAGTTTAGCACCCGATCAACAGAAGCAGTACTTC.

This clonotype came up a few times. The genes are TRBV6-2 or TRBV6-3 and TRBJ2-1; 10 nucleotides match TRBD2. The CDR3 is 15 residues long. Germline V gives CDR1 MNHEY, CDR2 SVGEGT. Trimming took 5 bases from V and 7 from J; bases not matched to a gene: 8. The CDR3 protein is CASSTLTSGRNEQFF. The CDR3 coding sequence is TGTGCCAGCAGTACCCTGACTAGCGGGCGGAATGAGCAGTTCTTC.

This clonotype has just one count. The rearrangement uses TRBV4-3 and TRBJ1-1; TRBD1 agrees at 8 bases. V lost 0 bases to trimming and J lost 3 bases; unmatched junction nucleotides: 3. The germline V gene encodes CDR1 LGHNA and CDR2 YSLEER. The CDR3 extends over 15 amino acids. CDR3 bases: TGCGCCAGCAGCCAAGATCAGGGGGCATACACTGAAGCTTTCTTT. Translating gives CASSQDQGAYTEAFF.

This clonotype is a singleton in its sample. The conserved phenylalanine or tryptophan is not found at the CDR3 terminus, so this likely reflects a read error. The V gene is TRBV7-3, the J gene TRBJ2-1; a weak D match, TRBD1 (5 bases). Germline CDR1 SGHTA, CDR2 FQGTGA. This CDR3 has 14 residues. Trimming removed 5 bases from V and 4 bases from J, with 12 bases in between. The CDR3 here is CASSRIPGYNEQFS. In DNA, the CDR3 is TGTGCCAGCAGCCGTATCCCAGGGTACAATGAGCAGTTCTCC.

The genes are TRBV27 and TRBJ1-6, with TRBD1 matching over 7 bases. The CDR3 is 16 residues long. V was clipped by 4 bases and J by 6 bases; unmatched bases: 9. Germline V gene lookup returns CDR1 MNHEY and CDR2 SMNVEV (reference sequence). The CDR3, as DNA: TGTGCCAGCAGTTCCAGGACAGGACGCCTTAATTCACCCCTCCACTTT. This translates into CASSSRTGRLNSPLHF.

This clonotype was picked up many times. The V call is TRBV7-8, the J call TRBJ2-7, with TRBD2 matching 11 bases. This CDR3 has 14 amino acids. CDR1 SGHVS and CDR2 FQNEAQ come from the germline V gene. V shed 1 base, J shed 6 bases, and the junction held 2 bases outside the gene matches. The CDR3: CASSLVAGGVEQYF. The CDR3 DNA sequence: TGTGCCAGCAGCTTAGTAGCGGGAGGGGTCGAGCAGTACTTC. The entire variable domain, with the rest obtained from reference TRBV7-8 and TRBJ2-7, is as follows: GAGVSQSPRYKVAKRGQDVALRCDPISGHVSLFWYQQALGQGPEFLTYFQNEAQLDKSGLPSDRFFAERPEGSVSTLKIQRTQQEDSAVYLCASSLVAGGVEQYFGPGTRLTVT.

The chain links TRBV12-3 or TRBV12-4 to TRBJ2-2; 9 nucleotides match TRBD1. This CDR3 comprises 13 residues. V lost 6 bases and J lost 9; bases outside the gene matches: 5. CDR3 in DNA: TGTGCCAGCAGAGTGGACAGGGGTCGGGAGCTGTTTTTT. Its protein product is CASRVDRGRELFF.

V is TRBV21-1 and J is TRBJ1-3. TRBV21-1 is labeled a pseudogene. This CDR3 is 16 amino acids long. CDR3 sequence (DNA): TGTGCCAGCAGCAAAGCGCAGGGAGGACCTGGAAACACCATATATTTT. Protein sequence: CASSKAQGGPGNTIYF.

In this sample, this clonotype turned up a few times. The rearrangement uses TRBV5-1 and TRBJ2-7, with D tentatively TRBD2 (6 bases). Between the trimmed V and J ends, which lost 2 bases and 11 bases, there was a span of 17 bases. Germline values: CDR1 SGHRS, CDR2 YFSETQ. The CDR3 sequence is 13 residues long. CDR3 coding DNA: TGCGCCAGCAGCTTCGGCACGGGAGAAGGGGAGTACTTC. This sequence encodes CASSFGTGEGEYF.

This clonotype was detected a few times. The chain recombines TRBV20-1 with TRBJ2-1, with D tentatively TRBD2 (5 bases). V lost 6 bases to trimming and J lost 1 base, with 16 bases between them. The CDR3 totals 15 residues. Germline V CDR1 and CDR2: DFQATT, SNEGSKA (reference sequence). CDR3 in amino acids: CSAVPGLASYNEQFF. The CDR3 DNA reads as TGCAGTGCCGTACCTGGACTGGCATCCTACAATGAGCAGTTCTTC.

This clonotype was counted between two and nine times. The J gene is TRBJ2-2, the V gene TRBV12-3 or TRBV12-4; D is unresolved. V was trimmed by 2 bases and J by 4 bases, leaving 8 bases between them. The length of the CDR3 is 14 residues. CDR3 region: CASSLKDRTGELFF. The CDR3 DNA follows: TGTGCCAGCAGTTTAAAGGACCGCACCGGGGAGCTGTTTTTT.

V usage is TRBV19 and J usage is TRBJ2-1; TRBD2 aligns across 7 bases. Germline V gives CDR1 LNHDA, CDR2 SQIVND (reference sequence). V dropped 4 bases and J dropped 6; count of bases not matched to a gene: 12. This CDR3 has 16 amino acids. The CDR3 DNA reads as TGTGCCAGTAGTACCCCGGGACTAAGGTTCACCAATGAGCAGTTCTTC. Translating it yields CASSTPGLRFTNEQFF.